This T cell receptor beta chain derives from a study of PD-1 blockade in classical Hodgkin lymphoma. Method: immunoSEQ multiplex PCR; TCRdb's copy keeps in-frame clones and lacks some. The sample has around 34,000 clones, 76% seen once. This clone was detected once. What it binds is unknown. Germline CDR1 is DFQATT and CDR2 is SNEGSKA (reference sequence). Trimming took 7 bases from V and 4 from J, leaving 11 bases between them. The CDR3 consists of 11 residues. Study observations and caveats: The causes of the repertoire differences, possibly disease activity or prior therapy, remain undefined.

Brentuximab vedotin exposure varied among the patients, all of whom had relapsed after autologous stem cell transplantation. The J gene is TRBJ2-7, the V gene TRBV20-1; D call uncertain. Specimen: peripheral blood mononuclear cells (PBMCs), collected before the second cycle of nivolumab. The TCR comes from a human donor with classical Hodgkin lymphoma. CDR3 DNA sequence: TGCAGTGGCAAGAACTTGTACGAGCAGTACTTC. This encodes CSGKNLYEQYF.